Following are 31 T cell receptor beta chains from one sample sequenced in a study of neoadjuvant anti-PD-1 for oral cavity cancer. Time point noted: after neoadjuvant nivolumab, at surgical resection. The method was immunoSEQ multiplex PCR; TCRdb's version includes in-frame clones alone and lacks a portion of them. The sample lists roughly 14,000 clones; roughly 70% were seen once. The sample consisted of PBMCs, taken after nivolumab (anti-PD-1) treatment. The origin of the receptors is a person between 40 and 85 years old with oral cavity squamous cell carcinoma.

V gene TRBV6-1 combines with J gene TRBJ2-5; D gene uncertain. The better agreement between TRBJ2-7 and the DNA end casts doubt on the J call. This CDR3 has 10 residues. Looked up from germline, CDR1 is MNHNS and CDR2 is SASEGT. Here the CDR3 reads CASSGYEQYF. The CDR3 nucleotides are TGTGCCAGCAGTGGATACGAGCAGTACTTC.

DNA for the CDR3: TGTGCCACCTTCAGCTCCTACGAGCAGTACTTC. It is translated as CATFSSYEQYF. This chain uses TRBV2 with TRBJ2-7; D unclear. CDR3 length: 11 amino acids. Trimming cost V 10 bases and J 0 bases, with 7 bases left between them. Germline-derived CDR1 and CDR2 are SNHLY and FYNNEI. The complete variable domain, with remaining parts taken from reference TRBV2 and TRBJ2-7, reads EPEVTQTPSHQVTQMGQEVILRCVPISNHLYFYWYRQILGQKVEFLVSFYNNEISEKSEIFDDQFSVERPDGSNFTLKIRSTKLEDSAMYFCATFSSYEQYFGPGTRLTVT.

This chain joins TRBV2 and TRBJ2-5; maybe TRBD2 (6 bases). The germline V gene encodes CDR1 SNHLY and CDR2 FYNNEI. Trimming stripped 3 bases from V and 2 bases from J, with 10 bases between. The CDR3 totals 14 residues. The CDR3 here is CASSDSSVQETQYF. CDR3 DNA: TGTGCCAGCAGTGACTCTAGCGTACAAGAGACCCAGTACTTC.

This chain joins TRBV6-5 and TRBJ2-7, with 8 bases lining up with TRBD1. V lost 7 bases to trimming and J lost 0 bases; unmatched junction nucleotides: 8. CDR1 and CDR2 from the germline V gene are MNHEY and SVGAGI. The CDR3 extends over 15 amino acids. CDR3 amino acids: CASTIGTGSSYEQYF. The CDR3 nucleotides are TGTGCCAGCACCATAGGGACAGGCAGCTCCTACGAGCAGTACTTC.

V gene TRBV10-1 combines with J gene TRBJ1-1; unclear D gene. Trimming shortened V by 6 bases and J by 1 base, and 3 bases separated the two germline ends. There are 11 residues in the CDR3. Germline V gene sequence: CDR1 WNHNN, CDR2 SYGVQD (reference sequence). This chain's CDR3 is CASRTNTEAFF. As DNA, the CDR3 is TGCGCCAGCAGGACGAACACTGAAGCTTTCTTT.

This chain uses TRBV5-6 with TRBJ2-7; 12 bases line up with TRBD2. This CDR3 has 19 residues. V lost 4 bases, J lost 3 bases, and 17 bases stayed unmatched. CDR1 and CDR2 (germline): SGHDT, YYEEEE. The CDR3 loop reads CASSGSSASGRGPLYEQYF. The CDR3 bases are TGTGCCAGCAGCGGGAGCTCGGCTAGCGGGAGGGGACCCCTCTACGAGCAGTACTTC.

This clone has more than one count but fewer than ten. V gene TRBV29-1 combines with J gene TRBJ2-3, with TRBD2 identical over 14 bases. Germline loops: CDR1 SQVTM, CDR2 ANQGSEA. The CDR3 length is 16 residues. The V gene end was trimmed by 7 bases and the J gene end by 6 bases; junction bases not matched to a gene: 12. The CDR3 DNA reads TGCAGCGCCGAAGGGACTAGCGGGAGCCTCAGGGATACGCAGTATTTT. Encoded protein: CSAEGTSGSLRDTQYF.

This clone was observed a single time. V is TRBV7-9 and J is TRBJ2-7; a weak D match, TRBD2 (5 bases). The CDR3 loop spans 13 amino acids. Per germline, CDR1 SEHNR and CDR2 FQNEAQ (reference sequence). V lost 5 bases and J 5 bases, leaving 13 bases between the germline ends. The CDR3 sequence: CASSPIGGHEQYF. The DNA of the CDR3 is TGTGCCAGCAGCCCAATAGGAGGACACGAGCAGTACTTC.

CDR3 sequence (DNA): TGTGCCAGCAGTCCGGGCAGCCGGAACACTGAAGCTTTCTTT. It translates to CASSPGSRNTEAFF. The chain uses TRBV5-6 and TRBJ1-1; no clear D. Germline V gene lookup returns CDR1 SGHDT and CDR2 YYEEEE. Between the trimmed V and J ends, which lost 5 bases and 1 base, there was a span of 12 bases. The CDR3 spans 14 residues.

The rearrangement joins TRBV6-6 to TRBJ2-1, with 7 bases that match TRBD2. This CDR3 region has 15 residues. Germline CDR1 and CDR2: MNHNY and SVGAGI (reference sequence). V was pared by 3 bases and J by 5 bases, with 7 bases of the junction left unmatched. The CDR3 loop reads CASSYRGGSDNEQFF. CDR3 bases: TGTGCCAGCAGTTATCGAGGCGGGAGCGACAATGAGCAGTTCTTC.

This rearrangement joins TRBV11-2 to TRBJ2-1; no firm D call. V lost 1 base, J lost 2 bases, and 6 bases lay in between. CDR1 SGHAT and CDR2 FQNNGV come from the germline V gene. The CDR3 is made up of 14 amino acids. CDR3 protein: CASSLAYPYNEQFF. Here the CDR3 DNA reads TGTGCCAGCAGCTTAGCATATCCCTACAATGAGCAGTTCTTC.

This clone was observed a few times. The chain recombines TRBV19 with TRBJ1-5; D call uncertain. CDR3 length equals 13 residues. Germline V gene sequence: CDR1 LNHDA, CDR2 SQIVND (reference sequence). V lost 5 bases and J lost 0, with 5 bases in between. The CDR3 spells CASSPFSNQPQHF. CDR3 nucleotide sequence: TGTGCCAGTAGTCCTTTTAGCAATCAGCCCCAGCATTTT. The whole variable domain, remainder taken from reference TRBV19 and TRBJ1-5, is DGGITQSPKYLFRKEGQNVTLSCEQNLNHDAMYWYRQDPGQGLRLIYYSQIVNDFQKGDIAEGYSVSREKKESFPLTVTSAQKNPTAFYLCASSPFSNQPQHFGDGTRLSIL.

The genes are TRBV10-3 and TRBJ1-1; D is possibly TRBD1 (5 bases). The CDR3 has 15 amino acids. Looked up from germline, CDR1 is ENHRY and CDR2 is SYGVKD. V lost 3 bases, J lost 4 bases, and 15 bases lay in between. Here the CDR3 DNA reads TGTGCCATCAGTGAAACAGGAGGAGATGGCACTGAAGCTTTCTTT. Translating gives CAISETGGDGTEAFF.

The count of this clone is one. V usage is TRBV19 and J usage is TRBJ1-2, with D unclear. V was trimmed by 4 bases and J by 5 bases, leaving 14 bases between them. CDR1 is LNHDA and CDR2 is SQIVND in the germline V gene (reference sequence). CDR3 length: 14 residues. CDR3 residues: CASSTGRLEYGYTF. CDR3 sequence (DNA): TGTGCCAGTAGTACCGGCCGGTTGGAGTATGGCTACACCTTC.

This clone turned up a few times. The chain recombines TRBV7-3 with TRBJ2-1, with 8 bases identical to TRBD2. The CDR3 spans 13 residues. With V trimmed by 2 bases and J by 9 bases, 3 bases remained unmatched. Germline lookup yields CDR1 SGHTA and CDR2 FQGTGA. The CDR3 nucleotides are TGTGCCAGCAGCTTAGGGACTAGTAGTGAGCAGTTCTTC. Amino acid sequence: CASSLGTSSEQFF.

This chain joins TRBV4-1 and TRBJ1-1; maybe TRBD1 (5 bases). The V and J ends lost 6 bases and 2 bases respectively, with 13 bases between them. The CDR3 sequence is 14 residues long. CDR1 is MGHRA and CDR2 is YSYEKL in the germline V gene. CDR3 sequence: CASRQGDLNTEAFF. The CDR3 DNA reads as TGCGCCAGCAGGCAGGGTGACCTTAACACTGAAGCTTTCTTT.

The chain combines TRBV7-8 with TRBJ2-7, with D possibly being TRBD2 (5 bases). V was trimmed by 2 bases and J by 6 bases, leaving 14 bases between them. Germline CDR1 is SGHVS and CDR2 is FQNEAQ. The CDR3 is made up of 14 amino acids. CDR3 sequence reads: CASSLSGARAEQYF. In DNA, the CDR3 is TGTGCCAGCAGCTTATCCGGAGCGAGGGCCGAGCAGTACTTC.

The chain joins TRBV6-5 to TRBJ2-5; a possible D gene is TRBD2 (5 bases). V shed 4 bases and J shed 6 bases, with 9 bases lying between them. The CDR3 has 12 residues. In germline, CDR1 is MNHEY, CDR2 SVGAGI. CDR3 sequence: CASSLDLKTQYF. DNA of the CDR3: TGTGCCAGCAGTTTGGACTTGAAGACCCAGTACTTC.

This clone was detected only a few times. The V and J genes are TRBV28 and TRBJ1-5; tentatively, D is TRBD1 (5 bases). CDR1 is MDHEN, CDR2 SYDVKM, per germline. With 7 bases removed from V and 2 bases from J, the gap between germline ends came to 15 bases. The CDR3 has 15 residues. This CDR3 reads CASNYQGGGNQPQHF. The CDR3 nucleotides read TGTGCCAGCAACTACCAGGGAGGCGGCAATCAGCCCCAGCATTTT.

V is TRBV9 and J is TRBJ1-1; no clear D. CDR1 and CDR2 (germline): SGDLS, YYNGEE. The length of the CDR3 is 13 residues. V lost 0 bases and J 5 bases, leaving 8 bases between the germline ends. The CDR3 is CASSVAVYTEAFF. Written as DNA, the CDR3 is TGTGCCAGCAGCGTAGCCGTGTATACTGAAGCTTTCTTT.

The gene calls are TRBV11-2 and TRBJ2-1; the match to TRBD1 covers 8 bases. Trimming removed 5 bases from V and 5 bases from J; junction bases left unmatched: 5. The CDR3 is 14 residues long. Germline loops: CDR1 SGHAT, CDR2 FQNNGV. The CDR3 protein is CASSNPDRDNEQFF. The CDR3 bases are TGTGCCAGCAGCAATCCGGACAGGGACAATGAGCAGTTCTTC.

CDR3 coding DNA: TGTGCCAGCAGCTTCTTCACAGGGGCTGGCTACACCTTC. Its protein product is CASSFFTGAGYTF. The chain uses TRBV5-6 and TRBJ1-2; 7 nucleotides agree with TRBD1. V lost 2 bases and J lost 7; bases outside the gene matches: 5. Per the germline V gene, CDR1 is SGHDT and CDR2 is YYEEEE. The CDR3 is 13 amino acids. The complete variable domain, with remaining parts taken from reference TRBV5-6 and TRBJ1-2, reads DAGVTQSPTHLIKTRGQQVTLRCSPKSGHDTVSWYQQALGQGPQFIFQYYEEEERQRGNFPDRFSGHQFPNYSSELNVNALLLGDSALYLCASSFFTGAGYTFGSGTRLTVV.

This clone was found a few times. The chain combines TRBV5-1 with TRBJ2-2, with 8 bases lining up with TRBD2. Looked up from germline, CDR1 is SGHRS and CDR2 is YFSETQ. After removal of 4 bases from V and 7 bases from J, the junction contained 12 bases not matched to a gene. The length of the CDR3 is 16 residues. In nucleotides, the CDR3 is TGCGCCAGCAGCCCGTCCGGCGGGGGGCTTGTCGGGGAGCTGTTTTTT. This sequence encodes CASSPSGGGLVGELFF.

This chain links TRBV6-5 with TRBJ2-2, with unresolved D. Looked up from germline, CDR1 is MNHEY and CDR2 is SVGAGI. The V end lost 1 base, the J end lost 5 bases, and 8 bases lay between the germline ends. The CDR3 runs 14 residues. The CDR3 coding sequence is TGTGCCAGCAGTTACTTGTGGGGAACCGGGGAGCTGTTTTTT. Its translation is CASSYLWGTGELFF.

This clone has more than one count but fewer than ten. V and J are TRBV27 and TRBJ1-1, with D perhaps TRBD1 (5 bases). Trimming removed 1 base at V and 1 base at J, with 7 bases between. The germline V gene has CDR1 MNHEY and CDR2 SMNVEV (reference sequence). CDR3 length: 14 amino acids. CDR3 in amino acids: CASSLYQGNTEAFF. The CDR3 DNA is TGTGCCAGCAGTTTATACCAGGGGAACACTGAAGCTTTCTTT.

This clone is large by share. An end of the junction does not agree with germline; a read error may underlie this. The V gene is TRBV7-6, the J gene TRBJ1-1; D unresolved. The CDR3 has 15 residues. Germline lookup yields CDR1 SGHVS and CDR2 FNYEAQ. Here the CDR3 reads CASRLEPSGNTEAFF. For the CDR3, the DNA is TGTGCCAGCAGGTTAGAGCCCAGTGGGAACACTGAAGCTTTCTTT.

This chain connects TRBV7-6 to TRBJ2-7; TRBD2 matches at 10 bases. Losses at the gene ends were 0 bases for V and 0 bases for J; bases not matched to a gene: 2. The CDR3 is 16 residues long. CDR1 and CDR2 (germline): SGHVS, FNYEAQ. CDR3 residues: CASSLASSGSSYEQYF. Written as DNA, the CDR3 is TGTGCCAGCAGCTTAGCCTCTAGCGGGAGCTCCTACGAGCAGTACTTC.

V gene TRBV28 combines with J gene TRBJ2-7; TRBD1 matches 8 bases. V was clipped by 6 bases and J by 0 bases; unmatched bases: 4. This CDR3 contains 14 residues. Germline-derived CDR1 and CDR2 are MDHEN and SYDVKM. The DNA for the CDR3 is TGTGCCAGCAGGGCTACAGGGGGCTCCTACGAGCAGTACTTC. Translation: CASRATGGSYEQYF.

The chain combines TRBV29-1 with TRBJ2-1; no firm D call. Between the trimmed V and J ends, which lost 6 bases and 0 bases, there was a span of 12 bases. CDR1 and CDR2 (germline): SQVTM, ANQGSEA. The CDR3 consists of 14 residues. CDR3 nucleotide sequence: TGCAGCGTACGTCCGCAGAGCTCCTACAATGAGCAGTTCTTC. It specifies CSVRPQSSYNEQFF.

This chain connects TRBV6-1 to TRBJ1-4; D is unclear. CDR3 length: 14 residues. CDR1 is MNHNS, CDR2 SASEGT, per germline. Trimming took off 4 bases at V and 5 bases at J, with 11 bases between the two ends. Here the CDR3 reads CASSVSRSNEKLFF. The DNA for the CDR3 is TGTGCCAGCAGTGTGTCCCGATCCAATGAAAAACTGTTTTTT.

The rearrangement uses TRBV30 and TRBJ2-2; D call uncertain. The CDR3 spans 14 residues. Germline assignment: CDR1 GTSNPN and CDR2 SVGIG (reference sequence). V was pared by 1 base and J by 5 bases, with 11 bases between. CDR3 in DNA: TGTGCCTGGAGTGCGACATCAGTAACCGGGGAGCTGTTTTTT. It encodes CAWSATSVTGELFF.